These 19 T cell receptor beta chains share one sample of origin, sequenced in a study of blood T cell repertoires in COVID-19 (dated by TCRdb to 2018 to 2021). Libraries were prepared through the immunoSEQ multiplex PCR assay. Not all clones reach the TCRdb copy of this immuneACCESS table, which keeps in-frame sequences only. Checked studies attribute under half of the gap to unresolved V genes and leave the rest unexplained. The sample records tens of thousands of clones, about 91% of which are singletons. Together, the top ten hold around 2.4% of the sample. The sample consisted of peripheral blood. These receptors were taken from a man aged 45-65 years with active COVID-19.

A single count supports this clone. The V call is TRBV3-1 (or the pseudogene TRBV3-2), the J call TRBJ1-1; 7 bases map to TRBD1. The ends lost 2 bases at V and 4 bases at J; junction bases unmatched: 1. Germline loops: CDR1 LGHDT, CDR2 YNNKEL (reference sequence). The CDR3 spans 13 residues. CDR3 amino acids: CASSQTGATEAFF. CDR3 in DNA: TGTGCCAGCAGCCAAACAGGGGCCACTGAAGCTTTCTTT.

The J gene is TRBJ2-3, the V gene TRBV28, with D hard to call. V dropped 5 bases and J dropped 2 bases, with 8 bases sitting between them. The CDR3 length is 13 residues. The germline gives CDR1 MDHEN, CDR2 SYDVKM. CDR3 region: CASSRRYTDTQYF. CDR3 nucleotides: TGTGCCAGCAGTCGGCGGTACACAGATACGCAGTATTTT. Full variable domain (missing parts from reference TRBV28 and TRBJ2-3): DVKVTQSSRYLVKRTGEKVFLECVQDMDHENMFWYRQDPGLGLRLIYFSYDVKMKEKGDIPEGYSVSREKKERFSLILESASTNQTSMYLCASSRRYTDTQYFGPGTRLTVL.

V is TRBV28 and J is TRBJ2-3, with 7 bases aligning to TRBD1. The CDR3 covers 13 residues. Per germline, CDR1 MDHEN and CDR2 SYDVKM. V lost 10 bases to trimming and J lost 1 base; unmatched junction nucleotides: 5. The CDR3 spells CAMGDRGTDTQYF. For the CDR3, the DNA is TGTGCCATGGGGGACAGAGGCACAGATACGCAGTATTTT.

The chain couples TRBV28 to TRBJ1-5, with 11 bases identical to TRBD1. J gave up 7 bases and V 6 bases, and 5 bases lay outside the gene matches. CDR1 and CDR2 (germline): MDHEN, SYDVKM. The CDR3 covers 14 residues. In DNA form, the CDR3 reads TGTGCCAGCAGCCTCGGGACAGGGGGACAGCCCCAGCATTTT. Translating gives CASSLGTGGQPQHF.

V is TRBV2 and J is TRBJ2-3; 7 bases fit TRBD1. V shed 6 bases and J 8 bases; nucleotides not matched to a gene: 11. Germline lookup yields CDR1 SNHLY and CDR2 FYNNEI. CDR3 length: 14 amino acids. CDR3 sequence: CASSRDRDTATQYF. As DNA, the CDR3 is TGTGCCAGCAGCCGGGACAGAGACACGGCTACGCAGTATTTT.

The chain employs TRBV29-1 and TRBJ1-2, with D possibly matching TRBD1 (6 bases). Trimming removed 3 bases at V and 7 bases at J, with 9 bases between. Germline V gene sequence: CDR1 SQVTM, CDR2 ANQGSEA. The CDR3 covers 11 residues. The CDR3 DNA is TGCAGCGTTGATTCCAGGGGTGGCTACACCTTC. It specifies CSVDSRGGYTF.

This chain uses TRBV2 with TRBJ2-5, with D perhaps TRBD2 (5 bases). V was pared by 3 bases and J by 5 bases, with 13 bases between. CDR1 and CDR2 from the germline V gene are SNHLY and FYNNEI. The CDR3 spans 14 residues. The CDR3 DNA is TGTGCCAGCAGTGACGCCGGGGATATGGAGACCCAGTACTTC. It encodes CASSDAGDMETQYF.

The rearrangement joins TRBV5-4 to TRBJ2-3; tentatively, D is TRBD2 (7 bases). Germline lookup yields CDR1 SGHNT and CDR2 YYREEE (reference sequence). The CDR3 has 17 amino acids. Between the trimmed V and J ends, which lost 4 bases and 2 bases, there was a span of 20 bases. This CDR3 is CASSPAGRRGLTDTQYF. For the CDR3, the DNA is TGTGCCAGCAGCCCGGCTGGGAGGCGGGGGCTCACAGATACGCAGTATTTT.

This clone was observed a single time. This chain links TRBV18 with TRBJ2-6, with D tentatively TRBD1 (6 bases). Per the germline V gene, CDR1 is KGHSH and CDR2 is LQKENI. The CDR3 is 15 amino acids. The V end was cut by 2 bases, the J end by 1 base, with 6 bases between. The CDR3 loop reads CASSPTGSGANVLTF. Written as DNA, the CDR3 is TGTGCCAGCTCACCAACAGGGTCTGGGGCCAACGTCCTGACTTTC. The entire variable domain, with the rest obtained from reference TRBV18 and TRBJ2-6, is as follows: NAGVMQNPRHLVRRRGQEARLRCSPMKGHSHVYWYRQLPEEGLKFMVYLQKENIIDESGMPKERFSAEFPKEGPSILRIQQVVRGDSAAYFCASSPTGSGANVLTFGAGSRLTVL.

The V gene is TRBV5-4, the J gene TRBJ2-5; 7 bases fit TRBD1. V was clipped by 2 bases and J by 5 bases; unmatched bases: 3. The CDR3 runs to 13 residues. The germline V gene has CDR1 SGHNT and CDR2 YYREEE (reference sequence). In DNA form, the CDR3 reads TGTGCCAGCAGCTTAGACAGGGACGAGACCCAGTACTTC. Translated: CASSLDRDETQYF.

CDR3 DNA sequence: TGTGCCAGCAGCTTAAAAGCAGGGGGACAAAATAGCAATCAGCCCCAGCATTTT. Its protein is CASSLKAGGQNSNQPQHF. V usage is TRBV11-3 and J usage is TRBJ1-5; 7 bases fit TRBD1. V dropped 2 bases and J dropped 0; count of bases not matched to a gene: 10. Germline CDR1 reads SGHNT; CDR2 reads YENEEA. CDR3 length equals 18 residues. Together with reference TRBV11-3 and TRBJ1-5, the CDR3 gives the full variable domain: EAGVVQSPRYKIIEKKQPVAFWCNPISGHNTLYWYLQNLGQGPELLIRYENEEAVDDSQLPKDRFSAERLKGVDSTLKIQPAELGDSAVYLCASSLKAGGQNSNQPQHFGDGTRLSIL.

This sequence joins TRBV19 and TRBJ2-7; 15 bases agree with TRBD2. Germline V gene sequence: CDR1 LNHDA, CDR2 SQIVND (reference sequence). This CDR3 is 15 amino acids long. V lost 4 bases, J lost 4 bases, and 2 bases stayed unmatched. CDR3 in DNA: TGTGCCAGTAGTAAGGGACTAGCGGGAGGTTACGAGCAGTACTTC. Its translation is CASSKGLAGGYEQYF.

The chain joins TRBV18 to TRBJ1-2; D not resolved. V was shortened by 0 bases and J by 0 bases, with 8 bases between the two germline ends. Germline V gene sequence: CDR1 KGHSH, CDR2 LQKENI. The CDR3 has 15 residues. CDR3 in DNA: TGTGCCAGCTCACCACCGACACTAGCTAACTATGGCTACACCTTC. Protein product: CASSPPTLANYGYTF.

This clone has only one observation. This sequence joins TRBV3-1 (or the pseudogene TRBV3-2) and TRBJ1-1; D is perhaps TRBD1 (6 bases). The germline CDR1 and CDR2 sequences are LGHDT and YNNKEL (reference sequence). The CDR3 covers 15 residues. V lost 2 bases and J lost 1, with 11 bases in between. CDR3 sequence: CASSQRAGANTEAFF. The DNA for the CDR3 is TGTGCCAGCAGCCAAAGGGCAGGGGCGAACACTGAAGCTTTCTTT.

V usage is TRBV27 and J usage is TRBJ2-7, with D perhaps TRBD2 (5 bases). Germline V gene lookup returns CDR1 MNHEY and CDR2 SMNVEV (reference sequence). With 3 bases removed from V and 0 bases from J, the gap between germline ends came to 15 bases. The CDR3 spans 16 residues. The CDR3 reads CASSLFSKRYSYEQYF. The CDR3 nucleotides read TGTGCCAGCAGTTTGTTCTCGAAGCGGTACTCCTACGAGCAGTACTTC.

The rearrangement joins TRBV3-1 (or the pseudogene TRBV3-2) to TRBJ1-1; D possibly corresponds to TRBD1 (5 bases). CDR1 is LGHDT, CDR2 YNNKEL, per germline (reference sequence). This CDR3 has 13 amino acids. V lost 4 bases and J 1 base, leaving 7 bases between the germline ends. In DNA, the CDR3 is TGTGCCAGCAGCCTAACAGGGAACACTGAAGCTTTCTTT. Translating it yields CASSLTGNTEAFF.

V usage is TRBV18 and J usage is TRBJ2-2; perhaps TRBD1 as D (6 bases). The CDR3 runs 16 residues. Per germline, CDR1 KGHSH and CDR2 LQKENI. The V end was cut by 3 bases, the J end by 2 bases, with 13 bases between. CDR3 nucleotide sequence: TGTGCCAGCTCACCTGTGAGACAGGAAAACACCGGGGAGCTGTTTTTT. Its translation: CASSPVRQENTGELFF. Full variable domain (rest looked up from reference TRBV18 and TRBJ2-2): NAGVMQNPRHLVRRRGQEARLRCSPMKGHSHVYWYRQLPEEGLKFMVYLQKENIIDESGMPKERFSAEFPKEGPSILRIQQVVRGDSAAYFCASSPVRQENTGELFFGEGSRLTVL.

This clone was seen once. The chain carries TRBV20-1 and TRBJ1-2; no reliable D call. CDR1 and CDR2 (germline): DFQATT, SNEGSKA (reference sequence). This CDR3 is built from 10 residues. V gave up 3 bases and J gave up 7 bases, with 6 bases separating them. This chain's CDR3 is CSASRVGYTF. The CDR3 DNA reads TGCAGTGCTAGTCGTGTTGGCTACACCTTC.

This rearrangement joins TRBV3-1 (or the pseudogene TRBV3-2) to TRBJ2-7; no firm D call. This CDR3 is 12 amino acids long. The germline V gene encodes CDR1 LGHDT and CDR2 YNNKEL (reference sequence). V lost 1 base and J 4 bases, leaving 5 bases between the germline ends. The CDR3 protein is CASSQGRYEQYF. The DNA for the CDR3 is TGTGCCAGCAGCCAAGGGCGGTACGAGCAGTACTTC.